The 15 T cell receptor beta chains given below trace back to one sample, sequenced in a study of vaccination effects on CD4 cells after COVID-19. Expansion of antigen-specific CD4+ T cells with viral peptide pools was carried out by the ViraFEST assay before sequencing. The culture ran for roughly 10 days before CD4+ T cells were isolated. The protocol was immunoSEQ multiplex PCR, while the TCRdb copy is restricted to in-frame clones and leaves out a portion. The profile shows under 85,000 clones, roughly four fifths of them singletons. These TCRs' antigens remain unknown. The specimen comprised CD4+ T cells from PBMCs cultured with HCoV-229E spike peptides, sampled before COVID-19 vaccination. The receptors stem from a human donor who received a COVID-19 vaccine.

V and J are TRBV21-1 and TRBJ2-7; the table's D call of TRBD1 was not tested on the DNA. TRBV21-1 is a pseudogene locus. The CDR3 is made up of 14 amino acids. The CDR3 DNA is TGTGCCAGCAGCAAAGTCCAGGGGCCCTACGAGCAGTACGTC. As protein: CASSKVQGPYEQYV.

The rearrangement joins TRBV18 to TRBJ2-3; D remains ambiguous. V lost 3 bases, J lost 0 bases, and 13 bases lay in between. Per the germline V gene, CDR1 is KGHSH and CDR2 is LQKENI. The CDR3 totals 16 residues. The CDR3 coding sequence is TGTGCCAGCTCACCGCCTGGTGATAGGAGCACAGATACGCAGTATTTT. Protein: CASSPPGDRSTDTQYF.

The rearrangement links TRBV16 to TRBJ1-2, with a possible D match to TRBD1 (5 bases). This CDR3 contains 14 residues. V was shortened by 2 bases and J by 3 bases, with 10 bases between the two germline ends. CDR1 is KGHSY, CDR2 FQNENV, per germline. CDR3 residues: CASSQSRADYGYTF. For the CDR3, the DNA is TGTGCCAGCAGCCAAAGCAGGGCGGACTATGGCTACACCTTC.

This sequence joins TRBV11-3 and TRBJ1-6; D is ambiguous. The CDR3 contains 12 residues. Per the germline V gene, CDR1 is SGHNT and CDR2 is YENEEA. The germline V and J ends were trimmed by 1 base and 8 bases, with 3 bases remaining between them. CDR3 coding DNA: TGTGCCAGCAGCTTAGGGGATTCACCCCTCCACTTT. It encodes CASSLGDSPLHF.

This chain uses TRBV18 with TRBJ1-3, with D possibly matching TRBD1 (5 bases). The CDR3 has 16 amino acids. V gave up 3 bases and J gave up 4 bases, with 16 bases separating them. The germline CDR1 and CDR2 sequences are KGHSH and LQKENI. The CDR3, as DNA: TGTGCCAGCTCACCGACCGAGGGACTCCTAGGAAACACCATATATTTT. Its translation: CASSPTEGLLGNTIYF.

V usage is TRBV5-1 and J usage is TRBJ2-2; possible D gene TRBD1, 6 bases. Trimming left V 2 bases short and J 7 bases short, with 15 bases between. The CDR3 covers 15 residues. Per germline, CDR1 SGHRS and CDR2 YFSETQ. CDR3: CASSFETGWGGELFF. CDR3 nucleotides: TGCGCCAGCAGCTTCGAAACAGGGTGGGGCGGGGAGCTGTTTTTT.

The CDR3 DNA follows: TGTGCCAGCAGCTTAGCGGGGGGTAGCGGGTCTTCAGATACGCAGTATTTT. This gives the protein CASSLAGGSGSSDTQYF. The chain is built from TRBV11-1 and TRBJ2-3, with 7 nucleotides matching TRBD2. CDR3 length: 17 residues. V lost 0 bases and J lost 4; bases outside the gene matches: 10. Per germline, CDR1 SGHAT and CDR2 FQDESV (reference sequence). Using reference TRBV11-1 and TRBJ2-3 for the parts outside the CDR3, the full variable domain is EAEVAQSPRYKITEKSQAVAFWCDPISGHATLYWYRQILGQGPELLVQFQDESVVDDSQLPKDRFSAERLKGVDSTLKIQPAELGDSAMYLCASSLAGGSGSSDTQYFGPGTRLTVL.

V and J are TRBV5-4 and TRBJ2-3; TRBD1 is a possible D gene (6 bases). The V gene's germline CDR1 is SGHNT and CDR2 YYREEE (reference sequence). V was trimmed by 4 bases and J by 0 bases, leaving 15 bases between them. This CDR3 comprises 16 residues. This CDR3 reads CASSNMTGTSTDTQYF. The CDR3 DNA sequence: TGTGCCAGCAGCAATATGACAGGTACTAGCACAGATACGCAGTATTTT.

The rearrangement joins TRBV5-8 to TRBJ2-7; a possible D gene is TRBD2 (6 bases). Trimming pared 2 bases from V and 9 bases from J, leaving 15 bases between. The germline V gene has CDR1 SGHTS and CDR2 YDEGEE. The CDR3 length is 13 residues. CDR3: CASSFRGAGLQYV. The CDR3, as DNA: TGTGCCAGCAGCTTCCGAGGGGCGGGACTGCAGTACGTC.

The rearrangement uses TRBV5-1 and TRBJ1-1; the D is unclear. V lost 1 base, J lost 2 bases, and 9 bases lay in between. The CDR3 loop spans 14 amino acids. Germline V gives CDR1 SGHRS, CDR2 YFSETQ. The CDR3 protein is CASSLSTVNTEAFF. CDR3 in DNA: TGCGCCAGCAGCTTGTCTACAGTTAACACTGAAGCTTTCTTT.

CDR3 protein: CASSITGLDGYTF. In nucleotides, the CDR3 is TGCGCCAGCAGCATAACAGGGTTAGATGGCTACACCTTC. V is TRBV5-1 and J is TRBJ1-2, with a weak D call TRBD1 (6 bases). Trimming took off 4 bases at V and 6 bases at J, with 13 bases between the two ends. CDR3 length: 13 residues. Germline V CDR1 and CDR2: SGHRS, YFSETQ.

This clone was observed a handful of times. The rearrangement joins TRBV7-3 to TRBJ2-7; D is possibly TRBD1 (6 bases). The ends were cut back, 4 bases at V and 0 bases at J, with 10 bases in the middle. This CDR3 spans 14 amino acids. CDR1 SGHTA and CDR2 FQGTGA come from the germline V gene. For the CDR3, the DNA is TGTGCCAGCAGCTCCACAGGGAGCTCCTACGAGCAGTACGTC. It translates to CASSSTGSSYEQYV.

The chain employs TRBV18 and TRBJ2-1; D perhaps matches TRBD2 (5 bases). V dropped 5 bases and J dropped 5 bases, with 16 bases sitting between them. Germline assignment: CDR1 KGHSH and CDR2 LQKENI. This CDR3 spans 15 amino acids. This CDR3 is CASSSREGFHNEQFF. CDR3 sequence (DNA): TGTGCCAGCTCATCACGGGAAGGGTTCCACAATGAGCAGTTCTTC.

V is TRBV28 and J is TRBJ2-3; D unclear. This CDR3 spans 13 amino acids. Germline V gene data show CDR1 as MDHEN and CDR2 as SYDVKM. With 6 bases removed from V and 2 bases from J, the gap between germline ends came to 9 bases. In DNA form, the CDR3 reads TGTGCCAGCAGGTGGGGAACCACAGATACGCAGTATTTT. This translates into CASRWGTTDTQYF.

The genes are TRBV19 and TRBJ2-2, with D unclear. Germline values: CDR1 LNHDA, CDR2 SQIVND (reference sequence). The germline V and J ends were trimmed by 1 base and 1 base, with 10 bases remaining between them. The CDR3 runs to 16 residues. The CDR3 nucleotides read TGTGCCAGTAGTATAGGTCCACCGGGGAACACCGGGGAGCTGTTTTTT. It codes for CASSIGPPGNTGELFF.